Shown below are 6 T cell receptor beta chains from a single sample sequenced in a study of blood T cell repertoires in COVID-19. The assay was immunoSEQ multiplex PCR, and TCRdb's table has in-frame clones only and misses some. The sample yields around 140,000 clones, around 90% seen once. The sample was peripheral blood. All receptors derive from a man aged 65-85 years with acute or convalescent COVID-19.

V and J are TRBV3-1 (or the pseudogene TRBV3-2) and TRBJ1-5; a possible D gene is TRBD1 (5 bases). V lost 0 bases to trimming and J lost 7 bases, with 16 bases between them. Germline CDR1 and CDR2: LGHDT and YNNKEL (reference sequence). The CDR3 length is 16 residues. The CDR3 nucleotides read TGTGCCAGCAGCCAAGATCCGGACGGGGGAAGGCAGCCCCAGCATTTT. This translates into CASSQDPDGGRQPQHF.

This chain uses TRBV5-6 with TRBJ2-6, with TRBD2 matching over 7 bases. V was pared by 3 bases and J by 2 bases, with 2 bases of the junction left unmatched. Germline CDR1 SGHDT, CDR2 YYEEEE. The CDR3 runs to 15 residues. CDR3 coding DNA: TGTGCCAGCAGCTGGGCGGGGGCTGGGGCCAACGTCCTGACTTTC. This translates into CASSWAGAGANVLTF.

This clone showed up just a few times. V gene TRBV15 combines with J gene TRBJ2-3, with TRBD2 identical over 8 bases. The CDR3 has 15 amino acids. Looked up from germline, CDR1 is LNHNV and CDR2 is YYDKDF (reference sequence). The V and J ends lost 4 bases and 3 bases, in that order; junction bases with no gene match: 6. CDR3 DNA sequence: TGTGCCACCAGCAAACTAGCGGAGGGTACAGATACGCAGTATTTT. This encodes CATSKLAEGTDTQYF.

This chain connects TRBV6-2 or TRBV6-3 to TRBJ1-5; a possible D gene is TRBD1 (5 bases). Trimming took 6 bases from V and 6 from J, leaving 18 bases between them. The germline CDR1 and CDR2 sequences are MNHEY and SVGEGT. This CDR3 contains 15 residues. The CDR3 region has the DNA TGTGCCAGCAGCCAAGCGACAGTGGGGGGTCAGCCCCAGCATTTT. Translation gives CASSQATVGGQPQHF.

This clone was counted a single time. The DNA of the CDR3 is TGTGCCAGCAGCTCGGGAATGGCTAACCGACGGGAAAAACTGTTTTTT. Encoded protein: CASSSGMANRREKLFF. The genes are TRBV11-2 and TRBJ1-4; D not resolved. The ends were cut back, 4 bases at V and 8 bases at J, with 20 bases in the middle. There are 16 residues in the CDR3. In germline, CDR1 is SGHAT, CDR2 FQNNGV.

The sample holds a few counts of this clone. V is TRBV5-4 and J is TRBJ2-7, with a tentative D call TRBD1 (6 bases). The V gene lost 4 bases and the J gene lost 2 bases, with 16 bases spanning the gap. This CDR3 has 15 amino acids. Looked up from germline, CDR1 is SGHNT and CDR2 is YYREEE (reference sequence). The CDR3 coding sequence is TGTGCCAGCAGCCCTAGCCCGGACAGAGCCTACGAGCAGTACTTC. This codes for CASSPSPDRAYEQYF.